This T cell receptor (beta chain) was captured in a study of T cell changes during pregnancy in multiple sclerosis. Using immunoSEQ multiplex PCR, the repertoire was profiled, and TCRdb retains in-frame clones only, with some absent. The table includes 56,000 or so clones, 88% detected once. This clone was seen a single time. CDR3 size: 13 residues. The V gene's germline CDR1 is KGHSH and CDR2 LQKENI. The V end lost 0 bases, the J end lost 8 bases, and 8 bases lay between the germline ends. The clonotype originates from a female donor with multiple sclerosis, enrolled in a pregnancy study. Sequenced material: CD4+ T cells from peripheral blood mononuclear cells, taken in the third trimester of pregnancy. The chain couples TRBV18 to TRBJ2-1; D not resolved. Written as DNA, the CDR3 is TGTGCCAGCTCACCACCGTCACAACATGAGCAGTTCTTC. As protein: CASSPPSQHEQFF.